This T cell receptor (beta chain) derives from a study of blood T cell repertoires in COVID-19. At the level of the study: T cells, B-cell-depleted T cells, or PBMCs supplied cDNA or gDNA.

The CDR3 extends over 13 amino acids. The V and J ends lost 3 bases and 4 bases respectively, with 11 bases between them. Germline-derived CDR1 and CDR2 are DFQATT and SNEGSKA (reference sequence). Repertoires were generated with immunoSEQ multiplex PCR, while TCRdb's copy carries only in-frame clones and drops some. This sample yields 55,000 to 70,000 clones, of which roughly 85% are seen a single time; around 3.7% belongs to the top ten. This clonotype was sampled from a woman in her 50s with COVID-19, enrolled during active disease. The sample comprised peripheral blood. The V and J genes are TRBV20-1 and TRBJ2-3; D is undetermined. As DNA, the CDR3 is TGCAGTGCTAGTTCACCCGAGCCAGATACGCAGTATTTT. It specifies CSASSPEPDTQYF.